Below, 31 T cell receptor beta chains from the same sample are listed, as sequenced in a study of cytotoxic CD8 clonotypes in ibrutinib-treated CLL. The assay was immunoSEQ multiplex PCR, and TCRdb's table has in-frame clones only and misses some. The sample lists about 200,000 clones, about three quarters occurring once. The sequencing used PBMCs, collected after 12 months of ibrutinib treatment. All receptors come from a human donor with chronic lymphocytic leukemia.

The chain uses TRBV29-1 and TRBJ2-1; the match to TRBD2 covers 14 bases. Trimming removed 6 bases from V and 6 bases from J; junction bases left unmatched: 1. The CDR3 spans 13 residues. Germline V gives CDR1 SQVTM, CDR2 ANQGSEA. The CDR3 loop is CSVGLAGANEQFF. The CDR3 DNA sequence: TGCAGCGTGGGACTAGCGGGGGCCAATGAGCAGTTCTTC.

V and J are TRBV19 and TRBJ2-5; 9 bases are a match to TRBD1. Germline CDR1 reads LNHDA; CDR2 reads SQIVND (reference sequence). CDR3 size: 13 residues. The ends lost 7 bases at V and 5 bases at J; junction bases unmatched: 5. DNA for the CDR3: TGTGCCAGTAAGGACAGGGGCTGGGAGACCCAGTACTTC. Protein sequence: CASKDRGWETQYF. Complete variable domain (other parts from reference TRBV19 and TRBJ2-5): DGGITQSPKYLFRKEGQNVTLSCEQNLNHDAMYWYRQDPGQGLRLIYYSQIVNDFQKGDIAEGYSVSREKKESFPLTVTSAQKNPTAFYLCASKDRGWETQYFGPGTRLLVL.

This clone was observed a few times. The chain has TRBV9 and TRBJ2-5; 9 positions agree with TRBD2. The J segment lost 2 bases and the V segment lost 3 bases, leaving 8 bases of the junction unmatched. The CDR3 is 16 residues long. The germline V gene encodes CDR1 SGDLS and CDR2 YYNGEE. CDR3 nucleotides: TGTGCCAGCAGCGCGCTGCGGGCGGGAGGGCAAGAGACCCAGTACTTC. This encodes CASSALRAGGQETQYF.

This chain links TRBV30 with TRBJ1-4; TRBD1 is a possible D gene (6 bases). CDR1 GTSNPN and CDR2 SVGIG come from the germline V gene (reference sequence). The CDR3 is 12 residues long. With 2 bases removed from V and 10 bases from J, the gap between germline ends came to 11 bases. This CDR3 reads CAWSQTGSKLFF. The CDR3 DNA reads TGTGCCTGGAGTCAAACAGGGTCAAAACTGTTTTTT.

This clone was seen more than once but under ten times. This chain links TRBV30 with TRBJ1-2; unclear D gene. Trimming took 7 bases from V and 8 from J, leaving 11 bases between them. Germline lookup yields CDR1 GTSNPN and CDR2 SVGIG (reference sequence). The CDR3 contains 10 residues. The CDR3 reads CALSPPGYTF. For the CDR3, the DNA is TGTGCCTTAAGCCCTCCCGGCTACACCTTC.

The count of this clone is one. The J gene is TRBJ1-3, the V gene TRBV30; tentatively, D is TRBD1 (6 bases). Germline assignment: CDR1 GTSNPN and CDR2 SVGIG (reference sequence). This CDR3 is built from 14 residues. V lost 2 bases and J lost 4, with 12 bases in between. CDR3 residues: CAWSQQGLGNTIYF. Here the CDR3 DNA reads TGTGCCTGGAGTCAACAGGGTCTGGGAAACACCATATATTTT. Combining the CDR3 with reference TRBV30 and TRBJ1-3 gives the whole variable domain SQTIHQWPATLVQPVGSPLSLECTVEGTSNPNLYWYRQAAGRGLQLLFYSVGIGQISSEVPQNLSASRPQDRQFILSSKKLLLSDSGFYLCAWSQQGLGNTIYFGEGSWLTVV.

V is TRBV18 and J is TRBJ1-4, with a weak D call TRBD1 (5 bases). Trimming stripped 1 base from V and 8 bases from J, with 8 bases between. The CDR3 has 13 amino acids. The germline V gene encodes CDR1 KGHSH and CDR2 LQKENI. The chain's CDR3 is CASSPRRDEKLFF. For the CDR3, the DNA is TGTGCCAGCTCACCACGGCGGGACGAAAAACTGTTTTTT. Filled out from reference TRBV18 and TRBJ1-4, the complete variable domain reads NAGVMQNPRHLVRRRGQEARLRCSPMKGHSHVYWYRQLPEEGLKFMVYLQKENIIDESGMPKERFSAEFPKEGPSILRIQQVVRGDSAAYFCASSPRRDEKLFFGSGTQLSVL.

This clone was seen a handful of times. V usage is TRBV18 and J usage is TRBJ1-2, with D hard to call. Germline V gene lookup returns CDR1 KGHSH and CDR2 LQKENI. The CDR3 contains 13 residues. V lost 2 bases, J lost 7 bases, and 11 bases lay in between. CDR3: CASSPSRGSGYTF. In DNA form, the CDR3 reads TGTGCCAGCTCACCATCGAGAGGAAGTGGCTACACCTTC.

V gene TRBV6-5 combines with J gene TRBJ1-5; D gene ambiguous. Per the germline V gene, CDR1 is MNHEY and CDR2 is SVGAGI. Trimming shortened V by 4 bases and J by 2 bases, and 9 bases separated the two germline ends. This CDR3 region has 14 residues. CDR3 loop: CASSSKVGNQPQHF. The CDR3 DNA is TGTGCCAGCAGTTCTAAAGTCGGCAATCAGCCCCAGCATTTT.

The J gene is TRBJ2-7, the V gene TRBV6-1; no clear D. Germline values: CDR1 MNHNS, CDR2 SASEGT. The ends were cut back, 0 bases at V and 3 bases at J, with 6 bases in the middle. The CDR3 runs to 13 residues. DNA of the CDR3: TGTGCCAGCAGTGAAGCGCTTGGCTACGAGCAGTACTTC. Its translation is CASSEALGYEQYF.

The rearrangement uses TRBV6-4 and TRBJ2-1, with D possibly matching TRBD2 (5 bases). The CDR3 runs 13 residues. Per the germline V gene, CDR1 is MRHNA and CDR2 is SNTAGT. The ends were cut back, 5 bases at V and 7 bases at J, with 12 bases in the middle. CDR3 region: CASSSSGSNEQFF. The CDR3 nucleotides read TGTGCCAGCAGTTCCTCGGGGAGTAATGAGCAGTTCTTC.

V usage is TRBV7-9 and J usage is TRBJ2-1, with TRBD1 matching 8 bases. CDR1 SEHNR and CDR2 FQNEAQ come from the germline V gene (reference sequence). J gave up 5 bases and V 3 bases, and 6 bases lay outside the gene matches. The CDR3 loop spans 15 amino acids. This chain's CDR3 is CASSFATGVNNEQFF. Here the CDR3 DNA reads TGTGCCAGCAGCTTTGCGACAGGGGTTAACAATGAGCAGTTCTTC.

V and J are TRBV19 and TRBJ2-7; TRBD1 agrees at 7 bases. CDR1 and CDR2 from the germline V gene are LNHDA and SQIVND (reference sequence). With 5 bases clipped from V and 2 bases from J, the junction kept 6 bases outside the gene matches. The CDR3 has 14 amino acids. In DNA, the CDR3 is TGTGCCAGTAGTCCACAGACAGGGACCTACGAGCAGTACTTC. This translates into CASSPQTGTYEQYF.

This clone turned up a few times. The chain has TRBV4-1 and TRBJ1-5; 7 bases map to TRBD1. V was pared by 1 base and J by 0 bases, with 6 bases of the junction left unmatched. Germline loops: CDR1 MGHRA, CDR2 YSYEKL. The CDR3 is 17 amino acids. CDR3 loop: CASSQGQGPNSNQPQHF. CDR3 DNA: TGCGCCAGCAGCCAAGGACAGGGCCCAAATAGCAATCAGCCCCAGCATTTT.

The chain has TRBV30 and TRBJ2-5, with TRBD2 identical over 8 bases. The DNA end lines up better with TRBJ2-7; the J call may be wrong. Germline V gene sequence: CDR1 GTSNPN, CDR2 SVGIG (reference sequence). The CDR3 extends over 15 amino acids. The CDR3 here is CAWSFGTRELYEQYF. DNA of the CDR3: TGTGCCTGGAGTTTTGGGACTAGAGAGCTATACGAGCAGTACTTC.

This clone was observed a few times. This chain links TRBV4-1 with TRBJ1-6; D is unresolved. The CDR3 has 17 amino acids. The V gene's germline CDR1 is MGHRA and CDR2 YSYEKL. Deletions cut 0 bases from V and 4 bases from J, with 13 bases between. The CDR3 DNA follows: TGCGCCAGCAGCCAAGACAGGCGGGAGCTTTATAATTCACCCCTCCACTTT. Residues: CASSQDRRELYNSPLHF.

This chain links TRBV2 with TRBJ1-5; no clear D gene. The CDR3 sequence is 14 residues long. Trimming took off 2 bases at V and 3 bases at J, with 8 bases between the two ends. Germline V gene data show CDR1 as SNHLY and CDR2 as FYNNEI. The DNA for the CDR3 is TGTGCCAGCAGTGAAAACTATGCCAATCAGCCCCAGCATTTT. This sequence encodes CASSENYANQPQHF.

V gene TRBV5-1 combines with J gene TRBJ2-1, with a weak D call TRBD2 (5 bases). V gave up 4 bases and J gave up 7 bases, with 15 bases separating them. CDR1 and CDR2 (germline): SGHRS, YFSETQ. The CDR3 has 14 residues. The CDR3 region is CASSPWETRNEQFF. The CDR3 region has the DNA TGCGCCAGCAGCCCATGGGAAACTAGGAATGAGCAGTTCTTC.

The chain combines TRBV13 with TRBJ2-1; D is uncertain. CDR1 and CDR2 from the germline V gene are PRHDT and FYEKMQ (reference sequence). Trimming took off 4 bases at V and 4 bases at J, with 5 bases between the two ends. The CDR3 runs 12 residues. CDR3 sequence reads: CASSSRYNEQFF. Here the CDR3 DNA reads TGTGCCAGCAGCTCAAGATACAATGAGCAGTTCTTC.

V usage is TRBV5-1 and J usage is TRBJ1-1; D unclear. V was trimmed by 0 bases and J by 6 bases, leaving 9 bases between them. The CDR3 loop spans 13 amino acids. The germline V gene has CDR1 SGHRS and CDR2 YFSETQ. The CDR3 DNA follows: TGCGCCAGCAGCTTGGCTTATGGCTCTGAAGCTTTCTTT. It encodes CASSLAYGSEAFF.

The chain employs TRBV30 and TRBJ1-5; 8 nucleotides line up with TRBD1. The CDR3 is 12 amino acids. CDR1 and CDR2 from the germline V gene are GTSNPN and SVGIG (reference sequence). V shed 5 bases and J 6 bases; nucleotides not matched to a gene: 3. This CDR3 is CAWDRGSQPQHF. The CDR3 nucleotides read TGTGCCTGGGACAGGGGATCTCAGCCCCAGCATTTT.

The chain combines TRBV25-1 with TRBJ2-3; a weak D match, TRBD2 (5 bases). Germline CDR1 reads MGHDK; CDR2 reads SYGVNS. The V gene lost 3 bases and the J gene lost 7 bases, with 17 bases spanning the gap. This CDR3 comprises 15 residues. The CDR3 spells CASSEIGLAANTQYF. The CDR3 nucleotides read TGTGCCAGCAGTGAGATCGGGCTAGCCGCTAATACGCAGTATTTT. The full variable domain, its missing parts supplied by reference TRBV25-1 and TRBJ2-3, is EADIYQTPRYLVIGTGKKITLECSQTMGHDKMYWYQQDPGMELHLIHYSYGVNSTEKGDLSSESTVSRIRTEHFPLTLESARPSHTSQYLCASSEIGLAANTQYFGPGTRLTVL.

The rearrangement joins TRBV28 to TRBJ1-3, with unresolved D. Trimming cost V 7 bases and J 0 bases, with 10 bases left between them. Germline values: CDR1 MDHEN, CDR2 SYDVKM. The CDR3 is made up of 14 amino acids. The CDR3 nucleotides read TGTGCCAGCACCGAGCAGAGCTCTGGAAACACCATATATTTT. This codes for CASTEQSSGNTIYF.

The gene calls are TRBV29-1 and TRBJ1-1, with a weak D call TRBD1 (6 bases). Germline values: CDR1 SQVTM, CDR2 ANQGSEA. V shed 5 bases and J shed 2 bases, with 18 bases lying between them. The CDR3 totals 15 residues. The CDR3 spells CSVTPYYRDNTEAFF. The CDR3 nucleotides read TGCAGCGTTACTCCTTATTACAGGGATAACACTGAAGCTTTCTTT.

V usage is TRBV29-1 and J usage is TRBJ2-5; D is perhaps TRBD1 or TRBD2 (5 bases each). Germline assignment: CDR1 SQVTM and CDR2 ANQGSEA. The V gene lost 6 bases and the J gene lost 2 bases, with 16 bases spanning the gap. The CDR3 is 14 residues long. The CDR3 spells CSVVPGPSQETQYF. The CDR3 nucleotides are TGCAGCGTCGTCCCGGGACCGAGTCAAGAGACCCAGTACTTC.

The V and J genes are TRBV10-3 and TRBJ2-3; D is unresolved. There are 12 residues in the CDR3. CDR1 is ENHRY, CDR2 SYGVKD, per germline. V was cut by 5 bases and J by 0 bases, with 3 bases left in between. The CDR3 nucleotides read TGTGCCATCAGTCAGAGCACAGATACGCAGTATTTT. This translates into CAISQSTDTQYF.

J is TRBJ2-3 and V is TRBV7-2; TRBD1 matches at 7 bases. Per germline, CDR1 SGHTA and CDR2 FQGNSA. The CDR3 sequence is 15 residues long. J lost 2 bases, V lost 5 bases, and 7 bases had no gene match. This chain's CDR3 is CASSRTGLYTDTQYF. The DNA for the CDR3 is TGTGCCAGCAGCAGGACAGGTTTATACACAGATACGCAGTATTTT. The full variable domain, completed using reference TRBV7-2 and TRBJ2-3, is GAGVSQSPSNKVTEKGKDVELRCDPISGHTALYWYRQSLGQGLEFLIYFQGNSAPDKSGLPSDRFSAERTGGSVSTLTIQRTQQEDSAVYLCASSRTGLYTDTQYFGPGTRLTVL.

The CDR3 loop reads CASRPGLAGSNEQYF. Written as DNA, the CDR3 is TGTGCCAGCAGACCCGGACTAGCGGGGTCTAACGAGCAGTACTTC. V gene TRBV7-2 combines with J gene TRBJ2-7; 12 positions match TRBD2. The CDR3 sequence is 15 residues long. Germline V gene lookup returns CDR1 SGHTA and CDR2 FQGNSA. V shed 6 bases, J shed 5 bases, and the junction held 8 bases outside the gene matches.

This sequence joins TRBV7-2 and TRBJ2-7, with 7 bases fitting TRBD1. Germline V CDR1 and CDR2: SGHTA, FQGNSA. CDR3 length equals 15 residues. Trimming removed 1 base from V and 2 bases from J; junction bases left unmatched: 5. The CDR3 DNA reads TGTGCCAGCAGCTTAGTAGGGGGCGGACCCTACGAGCAGTACTTC. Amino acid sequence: CASSLVGGGPYEQYF.

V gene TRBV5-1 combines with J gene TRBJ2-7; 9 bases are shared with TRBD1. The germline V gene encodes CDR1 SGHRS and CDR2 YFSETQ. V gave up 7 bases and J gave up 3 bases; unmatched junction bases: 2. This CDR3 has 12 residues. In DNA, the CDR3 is TGCGCCAGCGGGGGACAGGGCTACGAGCAGTACTTC. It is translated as CASGGQGYEQYF.

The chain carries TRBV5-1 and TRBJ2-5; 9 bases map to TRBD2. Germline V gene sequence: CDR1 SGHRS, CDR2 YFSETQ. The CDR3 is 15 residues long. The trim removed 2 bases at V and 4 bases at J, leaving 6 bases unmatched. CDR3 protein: CASSFTAGGRETQYF. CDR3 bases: TGCGCCAGCAGCTTTACGGCGGGGGGGCGAGAGACCCAGTACTTC.